The 21 T cell receptor beta chains below come from one sample, sequenced in a study of blood T cell repertoires in COVID-19. Libraries were prepared by immunoSEQ multiplex PCR; TCRdb keeps only in-frame clonotypes and omits some of them. The sample holds approximately 240,000 clones, about 85% seen once. Source material: peripheral blood. The receptor source for this set is an elderly woman with active or convalescent COVID-19.

This rearrangement joins TRBV30 to TRBJ2-7, with 8 bases matching TRBD1. This CDR3 region has 15 residues. Germline loops: CDR1 GTSNPN, CDR2 SVGIG (reference sequence). J lost 0 bases, V lost 0 bases, and 4 bases had no gene match. The CDR3 spells CAWSVQDRDSYEQYF. The CDR3 nucleotides are TGTGCCTGGAGTGTACAGGACAGGGACTCCTACGAGCAGTACTTC. Full variable domain (rest looked up from reference TRBV30 and TRBJ2-7): SQTIHQWPATLVQPVGSPLSLECTVEGTSNPNLYWYRQAAGRGLQLLFYSVGIGQISSEVPQNLSASRPQDRQFILSSKKLLLSDSGFYLCAWSVQDRDSYEQYFGPGTRLTVT.

The chain joins TRBV19 to TRBJ2-4, with 13 nucleotides matching TRBD2. Unmatched junction bases numbered 2, after V lost 5 bases and J lost 1 base. Germline CDR1 LNHDA, CDR2 SQIVND (reference sequence). CDR3 length: 16 amino acids. The CDR3, as DNA: TGTGCCAGTAGTTTACTAGCGGGGGGGGCCAAAAACATTCAGTACTTC. It specifies CASSLLAGGAKNIQYF.

This clone has more than one count but fewer than ten. J is TRBJ1-3 and V is TRBV10-1; D gene unclear. Trimming took off 2 bases at V and 0 bases at J, with 14 bases between the two ends. Germline-derived CDR1 and CDR2 are WNHNN and SYGVQD (reference sequence). CDR3 length: 17 amino acids. As DNA, the CDR3 is TGCGCCAGCAGTGAGGATCGGTCGGAGAGCTCTGGAAACACCATATATTTT. Residues: CASSEDRSESSGNTIYF.

This chain links TRBV3-1 (or the pseudogene TRBV3-2) with TRBJ1-5; D not resolved. Germline lookup yields CDR1 LGHDT and CDR2 YNNKEL (reference sequence). The V and J ends lost 1 base and 2 bases respectively, with 12 bases between them. This CDR3 comprises 16 residues. The CDR3 loop is CASSQGAGSGNQPQHF. The CDR3 DNA is TGTGCCAGCAGCCAAGGGGCAGGTTCGGGCAATCAGCCCCAGCATTTT.

The genes are TRBV28 and TRBJ1-2, with TRBD1 matching over 8 bases. The CDR3 runs to 12 residues. Germline CDR1 reads MDHEN; CDR2 reads SYDVKM. J gave up 9 bases and V 6 bases, and 6 bases lay outside the gene matches. The CDR3 loop is CASRGQAQSYTF. The CDR3 DNA follows: TGTGCCAGCAGGGGACAGGCCCAGAGCTACACCTTC.

The rearrangement links TRBV11-2 to TRBJ2-5; 11 bases agree with TRBD2. Trimming removed 4 bases from V and 5 bases from J; junction bases left unmatched: 9. CDR1 SGHAT and CDR2 FQNNGV come from the germline V gene. The CDR3 has 16 amino acids. The CDR3 coding sequence is TGTGCCAGCAGCTACTCTAGCGGGGGGCCTGGGGAGACCCAGTACTTC. This codes for CASSYSSGGPGETQYF.

The chain links TRBV3-1 (or the pseudogene TRBV3-2) to TRBJ1-2; D is possibly TRBD1 (6 bases). Germline V gene sequence: CDR1 LGHDT, CDR2 YNNKEL (reference sequence). V was trimmed by 4 bases and J by 6 bases, leaving 18 bases between them. CDR3 length: 15 amino acids. In DNA, the CDR3 is TGTGCCAGCAGCCCTACACGGGACAAGACCCATGGCTACACCTTC. Translated: CASSPTRDKTHGYTF.

V is TRBV9 and J is TRBJ2-3; D not resolved. The V gene's germline CDR1 is SGDLS and CDR2 YYNGEE. Trimming removed 0 bases from V and 7 bases from J, with 9 bases in between. This CDR3 spans 13 amino acids. This CDR3 reads CASSVEPIYTQYF. The CDR3 DNA follows: TGTGCCAGCAGCGTAGAGCCCATATATACGCAGTATTTT.

This chain joins TRBV20-1 and TRBJ1-1; possibly TRBD1 for D (5 bases). The germline V gene encodes CDR1 DFQATT and CDR2 SNEGSKA (reference sequence). The CDR3 totals 11 residues. V was trimmed by 5 bases and J by 7 bases, leaving 11 bases between them. The DNA of the CDR3 is TGCAGTGCTCCCAGACAGAGTGAAGCTTTCTTT. This gives the protein CSAPRQSEAFF.

This clone showed up just once. This chain connects TRBV5-1 to TRBJ2-3, with 11 bases identical to TRBD2. Trimming removed 0 bases from V and 8 bases from J; junction bases left unmatched: 5. The CDR3 runs to 15 residues. Per germline, CDR1 SGHRS and CDR2 YFSETQ. This chain's CDR3 is CASSLELAGEGTQYF. In nucleotides, the CDR3 is TGCGCCAGCAGCTTGGAACTAGCGGGAGAGGGTACGCAGTATTTT.

V and J are TRBV2 and TRBJ1-2; TRBD1 matches at 8 bases. The CDR3 contains 15 residues. CDR1 is SNHLY and CDR2 is FYNNEI in the germline V gene. J was trimmed by 8 bases and V by 6 bases; bases with no gene match: 14. CDR3 residues: CASRALQGQGRGYTF. Written as DNA, the CDR3 is TGTGCCAGCAGGGCACTTCAAGGACAGGGTCGCGGCTACACCTTC.

The J gene is TRBJ2-7, the V gene TRBV6-2 or TRBV6-3, with D perhaps TRBD1 (6 bases). Germline CDR1 reads MNHEY; CDR2 reads SVGEGT. The V and J ends lost 4 bases and 3 bases respectively, with 13 bases between them. The length of the CDR3 is 14 residues. The CDR3 sequence is CASSSHQGFYEQYF. CDR3 nucleotide sequence: TGTGCCAGCAGTTCCCATCAGGGGTTCTACGAGCAGTACTTC.

Here the CDR3 DNA reads TGTGCCAGCAGCTTAGTCGGTCGGGGGAACACTGAAGCTTTCTTT. Amino acids: CASSLVGRGNTEAFF. This rearrangement joins TRBV7-8 to TRBJ1-1; D uncertain. The CDR3 totals 15 residues. V lost 1 base to trimming and J lost 1 base, with 10 bases between them. Per the germline V gene, CDR1 is SGHVS and CDR2 is FQNEAQ.

The chain joins TRBV18 to TRBJ1-3; D remains ambiguous. The CDR3 spans 14 residues. V was clipped by 1 base and J by 4 bases, with 8 bases between them. The germline V gene has CDR1 KGHSH and CDR2 LQKENI. CDR3 protein: CASSPQERGNTIYF. The CDR3 DNA sequence: TGTGCCAGCTCACCACAAGAGCGGGGAAACACCATATATTTT.

The gene calls are TRBV9 and TRBJ2-3; 8 nucleotides agree with TRBD2. V was pared by 0 bases and J by 2 bases, with 5 bases of the junction left unmatched. Germline-derived CDR1 and CDR2 are SGDLS and YYNGEE. CDR3 length: 16 residues. This CDR3 reads CASSVGERGFTDTQYF. The CDR3 DNA is TGTGCCAGCAGCGTAGGGGAGCGGGGGTTCACAGATACGCAGTATTTT.

V is TRBV15 and J is TRBJ1-4; 7 positions agree with TRBD1. This CDR3 has 16 residues. With 3 bases clipped from V and 0 bases from J, the junction kept 4 bases outside the gene matches. CDR1 and CDR2 (germline): LNHNV, YYDKDF (reference sequence). CDR3 DNA: TGTGCCACCAGCAGGGACAGGCCCTCAACTAATGAAAAACTGTTTTTT. Translating gives CATSRDRPSTNEKLFF.

The rearrangement links TRBV5-3 to TRBJ2-3; 7 bases line up with TRBD1. TRBV5-3 is annotated as an ORF whose role is uncertain. CDR3 length: 15 amino acids. The V segment lost 4 bases and the J segment 4 bases; nucleotides outside the gene matches: 9. CDR3 in amino acids: CARSRVGTEADTQYF. CDR3 nucleotide sequence: TGTGCCAGAAGCCGAGTCGGGACAGAAGCAGATACGCAGTATTTT.

The chain carries TRBV6-5 and TRBJ2-7, with 8 bases identical to TRBD2. V gave up 9 bases and J gave up 4 bases; unmatched junction bases: 5. The CDR3 has 12 residues. Germline loops: CDR1 MNHEY, CDR2 SVGAGI. The CDR3 here is CASWREAYEQYF. In DNA, the CDR3 is TGTGCCAGTTGGCGGGAGGCTTACGAGCAGTACTTC.

This chain links TRBV5-8 with TRBJ2-3; 10 bases map to TRBD2. The CDR3 is made up of 15 amino acids. V gave up 1 base and J gave up 10 bases; unmatched junction bases: 9. Per germline, CDR1 SGHTS and CDR2 YDEGEE. The CDR3 DNA is TGTGCCAGCAGCTTGCGCACTAGCGGGACCGCGGCGCAGTATTTT. Translating it yields CASSLRTSGTAAQYF.

The rearrangement links TRBV3-1 (or the pseudogene TRBV3-2) to TRBJ2-3, with D tentatively TRBD2 (5 bases). This CDR3 is 14 amino acids long. V was clipped by 4 bases and J by 3 bases, with 11 bases between them. Germline CDR1 reads LGHDT; CDR2 reads YNNKEL (reference sequence). In DNA, the CDR3 is TGTGCCAGCAGCCCCGGAGGTTTGACAGATACGCAGTATTTT. Amino acids: CASSPGGLTDTQYF.

This clone occurred once. The genes are TRBV3-1 (or the pseudogene TRBV3-2) and TRBJ2-7; 9 positions agree with TRBD2. The V and J ends lost 4 bases and 6 bases, in that order; junction bases with no gene match: 7. The CDR3 has 14 residues. The V gene's germline CDR1 is LGHDT and CDR2 YNNKEL (reference sequence). This CDR3 reads CASSRAGGGAEQYF. The DNA of the CDR3 is TGTGCCAGCAGCCGAGCGGGGGGCGGGGCCGAGCAGTACTTC.